Following are 30 T cell receptor beta chains from one sample sequenced in a study of cytomegalovirus exposure and HLA in healthy donors. It was with 60 Vbeta and 13 Jbeta primers that the PCR ran. Repertoires were generated with immunoSEQ multiplex PCR, while TCRdb's copy carries only in-frame clones and drops some. The sample carries hundreds of thousands of clones, roughly 80% recorded once. The source material was PBMCs. The receptor source for this set is a man aged 40-49 years in good health and CMV-seropositive.

The gene calls are TRBV7-8 and TRBJ2-1; possible D gene TRBD2, 6 bases. The CDR3 spans 18 residues. The germline V and J ends were trimmed by 1 base and 8 bases, with 24 bases remaining between them. Germline V lookup: CDR1 SGHVS, CDR2 FQNEAQ. This CDR3 reads CASSLVVLSKAPGDEQFF. The CDR3 nucleotides are TGTGCCAGCAGCTTAGTCGTTCTTTCAAAGGCACCGGGGGATGAGCAGTTCTTC.

The rearrangement joins TRBV5-6 to TRBJ1-2; 9 bases are shared with TRBD1. The CDR3 has 13 amino acids. The V gene end was trimmed by 4 bases and the J gene end by 4 bases; junction bases not matched to a gene: 2. Germline CDR1 reads SGHDT; CDR2 reads YYEEEE. The CDR3 here is CASSQTGGYGYTF. Here the CDR3 DNA reads TGTGCCAGCAGCCAGACAGGGGGCTATGGCTACACCTTC.

The chain uses TRBV18 and TRBJ1-5; 10 bases align to TRBD1. V lost 1 base to trimming and J lost 6 bases; unmatched junction nucleotides: 3. The CDR3 spans 15 residues. Germline-derived CDR1 and CDR2 are KGHSH and LQKENI. The CDR3 protein is CASSPQGTGVQPQHF. For the CDR3, the DNA is TGTGCCAGCTCACCACAAGGGACAGGGGTTCAGCCCCAGCATTTT.

The chain joins TRBV5-1 to TRBJ1-2, with 8 bases aligning to TRBD1. The V and J ends lost 2 bases and 7 bases, in that order; junction bases with no gene match: 10. Germline CDR1 and CDR2: SGHRS and YFSETQ. CDR3 length: 15 amino acids. The CDR3 DNA is TGCGCCAGCAGCTTAATACAGGGGGGATTGATTGGCTACACCTTC. Protein sequence: CASSLIQGGLIGYTF. Based on the CDR3 plus reference TRBV5-1 and TRBJ1-2, the full variable domain is KAGVTQTPRYLIKTRGQQVTLSCSPISGHRSVSWYQQTPGQGLQFLFEYFSETQRNKGNFPGRFSGRQFSNSRSEMNVSTLELGDSALYLCASSLIQGGLIGYTFGSGTRLTVV.

The J gene is TRBJ2-5, the V gene TRBV5-6; 10 positions agree with TRBD1. The CDR3 is 16 residues long. The V segment lost 4 bases and the J segment 5 bases; nucleotides outside the gene matches: 11. Germline V gene lookup returns CDR1 SGHDT and CDR2 YYEEEE. The CDR3 nucleotides are TGTGCCAGCAGCAGCACCGGGACAGGGGCCTGGGAGACCCAGTACTTC. It yields the protein CASSSTGTGAWETQYF. Together with reference TRBV5-6 and TRBJ2-5, the CDR3 gives the full variable domain: DAGVTQSPTHLIKTRGQQVTLRCSPKSGHDTVSWYQQALGQGPQFIFQYYEEEERQRGNFPDRFSGHQFPNYSSELNVNALLLGDSALYLCASSSTGTGAWETQYFGPGTRLLVL.

The V call is TRBV7-2, the J call TRBJ2-3; possibly TRBD2 for D (5 bases). Germline V gene sequence: CDR1 SGHTA, CDR2 FQGNSA. The CDR3 is made up of 14 amino acids. With 5 bases removed from V and 6 bases from J, the gap between germline ends came to 15 bases. The CDR3 nucleotides are TGTGCCAGCAGCCCGGAGCCTAGCCGGGATACGCAGTATTTT. It translates to CASSPEPSRDTQYF. Full variable domain (missing parts from reference TRBV7-2 and TRBJ2-3): GAGVSQSPSNKVTEKGKDVELRCDPISGHTALYWYRQSLGQGLEFLIYFQGNSAPDKSGLPSDRFSAERTGGSVSTLTIQRTQQEDSAVYLCASSPEPSRDTQYFGPGTRLTVL.

This sequence joins TRBV7-9 and TRBJ2-4, with D perhaps TRBD2 (5 bases). The CDR3 extends over 14 amino acids. Trimming took off 1 base at V and 7 bases at J, with 11 bases between the two ends. The germline CDR1 and CDR2 sequences are SEHNR and FQNEAQ (reference sequence). The CDR3 region is CASSLGEMRNIQYF. The CDR3 nucleotides are TGTGCCAGCAGCTTAGGGGAGATGAGGAACATTCAGTACTTC.

This clone was counted once. The V call is TRBV6-5, the J call TRBJ2-5; 13 bases are a match to TRBD2. CDR1 is MNHEY, CDR2 SVGAGI, per germline. The V gene end was trimmed by 7 bases and the J gene end by 5 bases; junction bases not matched to a gene: 7. The CDR3 covers 15 residues. The CDR3 nucleotides are TGTGCCAGCACCTGGACTAGCGGGAGTGGGGAGACCCAGTACTTC. It translates to CASTWTSGSGETQYF.

This clone was picked up a small number of times. The chain employs TRBV2 and TRBJ1-4; D ambiguous. V lost 2 bases and J 0 bases, leaving 16 bases between the germline ends. This CDR3 has 18 amino acids. Per germline, CDR1 SNHLY and CDR2 FYNNEI. CDR3 in DNA: TGTGCCAGCAGTGAATTTGATGGCCAATATACAACTAATGAAAAACTGTTTTTT. Encoded protein: CASSEFDGQYTTNEKLFF.

The rearrangement links TRBV10-1 to TRBJ2-5; the match to TRBD2 covers 9 bases. Per germline, CDR1 WNHNN and CDR2 SYGVQD (reference sequence). This CDR3 is built from 14 residues. V gave up 8 bases and J gave up 6 bases; unmatched junction bases: 10. The CDR3 loop is CASAAGGPGKTQYF. As DNA, the CDR3 is TGCGCCAGCGCGGCGGGAGGGCCTGGGAAGACCCAGTACTTC.

The chain's CDR3 is CASSIQGQGTEAFF. Here the CDR3 DNA reads TGTGCCAGCAGCATCCAAGGACAGGGCACTGAAGCTTTCTTT. V is TRBV27 and J is TRBJ1-1, with TRBD1 matching 8 bases. The germline gives CDR1 MNHEY, CDR2 SMNVEV (reference sequence). Trimming at V came to 6 bases and at J to 4 bases, leaving 7 bases not matched to a gene. This CDR3 has 14 amino acids.

DNA of the CDR3: TGTGCCAGCAGCTTTACTGGGCGGGAGGGCCATGAGCAGTTCTTC. Its protein product is CASSFTGREGHEQFF. The chain is built from TRBV7-3 and TRBJ2-1, with 9 bases matching TRBD2. Germline CDR1 is SGHTA and CDR2 is FQGTGA. CDR3 length: 15 residues. J lost 8 bases, V lost 3 bases, and 8 bases had no gene match.

The chain uses TRBV6-4 and TRBJ2-2, with TRBD2 matching 8 bases. CDR3 size: 16 residues. V lost 4 bases to trimming and J lost 1 base; unmatched junction nucleotides: 5. Germline V gene data show CDR1 as MRHNA and CDR2 as SNTAGT. The CDR3 DNA sequence: TGTGCCAGCAGTGCCCAGCGGGAGAAGAACACCGGGGAGCTGTTTTTT. Its translation is CASSAQREKNTGELFF.

The V call is TRBV5-1, the J call TRBJ2-1; 10 nucleotides match TRBD2. This CDR3 has 14 amino acids. Trimming at V came to 4 bases and at J to 6 bases, leaving 4 bases not matched to a gene. Per the germline V gene, CDR1 is SGHRS and CDR2 is YFSETQ. The CDR3 region is CASSELAGVNEQFF. The CDR3 DNA follows: TGCGCCAGCAGCGAGCTAGCGGGAGTCAATGAGCAGTTCTTC. Full variable domain (remainder filled in from reference TRBV5-1 and TRBJ2-1): KAGVTQTPRYLIKTRGQQVTLSCSPISGHRSVSWYQQTPGQGLQFLFEYFSETQRNKGNFPGRFSGRQFSNSRSEMNVSTLELGDSALYLCASSELAGVNEQFFGPGTRLTVL.

In the case of this clone: Other DNA sequences in this sample translate to the same CDR3. The chain recombines TRBV27 with TRBJ1-2; 8 bases line up with TRBD1. The CDR3 spans 18 residues. Germline CDR1 reads MNHEY; CDR2 reads SMNVEV (reference sequence). V lost 6 bases to trimming and J lost 4 bases; unmatched junction nucleotides: 19. The CDR3, as DNA: TGTGCCAGCAGCCCAGAGGGAGTCTCGGACAGGGTCCTCTATGGCTACACCTTC. This codes for CASSPEGVSDRVLYGYTF.

This clone was picked up a small number of times. The V and J genes are TRBV25-1 and TRBJ1-1; 8 bases align to TRBD1. The CDR3 extends over 16 amino acids. The V segment lost 6 bases and the J segment 4 bases; nucleotides outside the gene matches: 13. Germline V gives CDR1 MGHDK, CDR2 SYGVNS. CDR3 bases: TGTGCCAGCAGGGGGACAGGTTTTGTTTTGGGCACTGAAGCTTTCTTT. As protein: CASRGTGFVLGTEAFF.

V and J are TRBV6-4 and TRBJ2-3, with 12 bases identical to TRBD2. The CDR3 runs 18 residues. V was pared by 2 bases and J by 2 bases, with 8 bases of the junction left unmatched. Germline V gene data show CDR1 as MRHNA and CDR2 as SNTAGT. The CDR3 DNA is TGTGCCAGCAGTGACAGTGGGCTAGCGGGAGGGCCCACAGATACGCAGTATTTT. Its translation is CASSDSGLAGGPTDTQYF.

This chain joins TRBV6-5 and TRBJ2-2; 8 positions agree with TRBD2. There are 15 residues in the CDR3. V trimming: 2 bases; J trimming: 7 bases; junction bases outside the gene matches: 6. Germline V lookup: CDR1 MNHEY, CDR2 SVGAGI. CDR3: CASSYERESDGELFF. As DNA, the CDR3 is TGTGCCAGCAGTTACGAGCGGGAGTCGGACGGGGAGCTGTTTTTT.

CDR3 DNA sequence: TGTGCCAGCGAGTCGGCAGGAGACTACGAGCAGTACGTC. The encoded protein is CASESAGDYEQYV. The V call is TRBV7-9, the J call TRBJ2-7; D uncertain. CDR1 is SEHNR, CDR2 FQNEAQ, per germline (reference sequence). V lost 8 bases, J lost 3 bases, and 14 bases lay in between. The CDR3 consists of 13 residues.

CDR3 in amino acids: CASSTPSQGSNEQFF. Here the CDR3 DNA reads TGTGCCAGCAGTACCCCGTCACAGGGGTCCAATGAGCAGTTCTTC. The rearrangement uses TRBV6-5 and TRBJ2-1; 7 bases match TRBD1. Germline V gene sequence: CDR1 MNHEY, CDR2 SVGAGI. This CDR3 comprises 15 residues. The J segment lost 6 bases and the V segment lost 5 bases, leaving 10 bases of the junction unmatched.

This chain links TRBV15 with TRBJ1-2, with D unclear. CDR3 size: 15 residues. Trimming pared 5 bases from V and 8 bases from J, leaving 21 bases between. CDR1 is LNHNV and CDR2 is YYDKDF in the germline V gene (reference sequence). In DNA, the CDR3 is TGTGCCACCAGCCCCGACGGAACGGGAAATCGAGGCTACACCTTC. Translating gives CATSPDGTGNRGYTF. Full variable domain (rest looked up from reference TRBV15 and TRBJ1-2): DAMVIQNPRYQVTQFGKPVTLSCSQTLNHNVMYWYQQKSSQAPKLLFHYYDKDFNNEADTPDNFQSRRPNTSFCFLDIRSPGLGDTAMYLCATSPDGTGNRGYTFGSGTRLTVV.

V and J are TRBV5-4 and TRBJ1-2, with no clear D. The V end lost 0 bases, the J end lost 1 base, and 7 bases lay between the germline ends. Germline assignment: CDR1 SGHNT and CDR2 YYREEE (reference sequence). This CDR3 comprises 14 residues. The CDR3 DNA sequence: TGTGCCAGCAGCTTGGCAGGTGTTAACTATGGCTACACCTTC. It is translated as CASSLAGVNYGYTF.

The genes are TRBV10-3 and TRBJ1-5; D is unclear. The V end was cut by 3 bases, the J end by 3 bases, with 12 bases between. The CDR3 consists of 15 residues. Germline assignment: CDR1 ENHRY and CDR2 SYGVKD. Here the CDR3 DNA reads TGTGCCATCAGTGAAATTGGCGGAAACAATCAGCCCCAGCATTTT. It specifies CAISEIGGNNQPQHF.

The V and J genes are TRBV7-9 and TRBJ2-2, with D unresolved. CDR1 is SEHNR, CDR2 FQNEAQ, per germline (reference sequence). The CDR3 has 14 residues. V was pared by 3 bases and J by 1 base, with 6 bases between. As DNA, the CDR3 is TGTGCCAGCAGCTTGGCCAGGAACACCGGGGAGCTGTTTTTT. Protein product: CASSLARNTGELFF.

V usage is TRBV7-9 and J usage is TRBJ1-4, with D possibly TRBD1 on 5 matching bases. Germline CDR1 SEHNR, CDR2 FQNEAQ (reference sequence). The CDR3 covers 15 residues. Between the trimmed V and J ends, which lost 5 bases and 2 bases, there was a span of 12 bases. CDR3 nucleotide sequence: TGTGCCAGCAGCAGTCAGGGAACCACTAATGAAAAACTGTTTTTT. It specifies CASSSQGTTNEKLFF. The full variable domain, its missing parts supplied by reference TRBV7-9 and TRBJ1-4, is DTGVSQNPRHKITKRGQNVTFRCDPISEHNRLYWYRQTLGQGPEFLTYFQNEAQLEKSRLLSDRFSAERPKGSFSTLEIQRTEQGDSAMYLCASSSQGTTNEKLFFGSGTQLSVL.

V gene TRBV10-1 combines with J gene TRBJ2-3; 7 nucleotides line up with TRBD1. CDR1 is WNHNN, CDR2 SYGVQD, per germline (reference sequence). CDR3 length: 15 residues. Germline trimming cut 6 bases from V and 3 bases from J; bases unmatched to any gene: 9. CDR3 loop: CASSDVRDRTDTQYF. The CDR3 DNA is TGCGCCAGCAGCGATGTCCGGGACAGAACAGATACGCAGTATTTT.

The table lists this clone with a count of one. The V gene is TRBV4-1, the J gene TRBJ2-1, with 8 bases matching TRBD2. This CDR3 spans 16 amino acids. Germline V lookup: CDR1 MGHRA, CDR2 YSYEKL. V lost 4 bases, J lost 0 bases, and 5 bases stayed unmatched. The CDR3 loop is CASSRGLAGSYNEQFF. CDR3 DNA: TGCGCCAGCAGCCGCGGCCTAGCGGGCTCCTACAATGAGCAGTTCTTC.

Here the CDR3 reads CASSWDRGSTGELFF. CDR3 sequence (DNA): TGTGCCAGCAGTTGGGACAGGGGGAGCACCGGGGAGCTGTTTTTT. The chain employs TRBV7-9 and TRBJ2-2; 11 nucleotides match TRBD1. The V gene end was trimmed by 6 bases and the J gene end by 4 bases; junction bases not matched to a gene: 4. The CDR3 is made up of 15 amino acids. Germline lookup yields CDR1 SEHNR and CDR2 FQNEAQ (reference sequence).

V gene TRBV28 combines with J gene TRBJ2-1; D perhaps matches TRBD2 (6 bases). Germline CDR1 and CDR2: MDHEN and SYDVKM. V lost 6 bases, J lost 1 base, and 16 bases lay in between. The CDR3 covers 16 residues. CDR3 bases: TGTGCCAGCAGAGAGGCGGGATGGAAATCCTACAATGAGCAGTTCTTC. Its translation is CASREAGWKSYNEQFF.

J is TRBJ1-1 and V is TRBV2, with D possibly being TRBD1 (6 bases). This CDR3 spans 13 amino acids. V lost 2 bases, J lost 8 bases, and 12 bases lay in between. Germline V CDR1 and CDR2: SNHLY, FYNNEI. In nucleotides, the CDR3 is TGTGCCAGCAGTGAACGGGGGGGCGTAGAAGCTTTCTTT. It specifies CASSERGGVEAFF.